A selection of T cell receptor beta chains follows, all from one sample in a study of response to subunit inactivated influenza vaccine. TCRdb used MiXCR to reprocess the RT-PCR reads, holding one entry per CDR3 protein. The repertoire holds 500,000 to 650,000 distinct CDR3 sequences, with less than 8% as singletons. Here the sequenced sample was PBMCs from blood, taken 23 to 25 months after vaccination. These receptors all come from a man aged 50 to 75 who received an inactivated influenza vaccine. Both conserved end residues are part of each CDR3. Each record gives: clone size, D gene, V gene, J gene, CDR3 DNA, CDR3 protein. D genes are given only for firm matches. A row's size may be missing; if present it is once, few, many or a size class.

abundance: few; d_gene: .; v_gene: TRBV4-2; j_gene: TRBJ2-2; CDR3nt: TGTGCCAGCAGCCAAGAGGCTGGAAACACCGGGGAGCTGTTTTTT; CDR3aa: CASSQEAGNTGELFF
abundance: .; d_gene: TRBD2; v_gene: TRBV29-1; j_gene: TRBJ2-1; CDR3nt: TGCAGCGTTGGACTAGCGGGAGTTGATGAGCAGTTCTTC; CDR3aa: CSVGLAGVDEQFF
abundance: .; d_gene: .; v_gene: TRBV15; j_gene: TRBJ2-1; CDR3nt: TGTGCCACCAGCAGAGGACACAATGAGCAGTTCTTC; CDR3aa: CATSRGHNEQFF
abundance: .; d_gene: TRBD1; v_gene: TRBV7-2; j_gene: TRBJ2-3; CDR3nt: TGTGCCGTAGGGACAGGGCTATCAGATACGCAGTATTTT; CDR3aa: CAVGTGLSDTQYF
abundance: many; d_gene: TRBD2; v_gene: TRBV10-3; j_gene: TRBJ2-3; CDR3nt: TGTGCCATCAGTGACGGTAGCGGGATAACAGATACGCAGTATTTT; CDR3aa: CAISDGSGITDTQYF
abundance: .; d_gene: TRBD2; v_gene: TRBV6-2/TRBV6-3; j_gene: TRBJ2-5; CDR3nt: TGTGCCAGCAGTCACCGGACTAGCGAGTACCAAGAGACCCAGTACTTC; CDR3aa: CASSHRTSEYQETQYF
abundance: .; d_gene: .; v_gene: TRBV24-1; j_gene: TRBJ2-1; CDR3nt: TGTGCCACCAGTGATTTACGCGGGGATAGCTCCTACAATGAGCAGTTCTTC; CDR3aa: CATSDLRGDSSYNEQFF
abundance: few; d_gene: .; v_gene: TRBV6-1; j_gene: TRBJ1-5; CDR3nt: TGTGCCAGCAGCCTCGACAGGCATAGCAATCAGCCCCAGCATTTT; CDR3aa: CASSLDRHSNQPQHF
abundance: many; d_gene: TRBD2; v_gene: TRBV7-2; j_gene: TRBJ2-3; CDR3nt: TGTGCCAGCAGCCCTGGACTAGCAGGGGATACGCAGTATTTT; CDR3aa: CASSPGLAGDTQYF
abundance: many; d_gene: .; v_gene: TRBV10-3; j_gene: TRBJ2-3; CDR3nt: TGTGCCATCAGTCCTACTAGCTGGAACACAGATACGCAGTATTTT; CDR3aa: CAISPTSWNTDTQYF
abundance: few; d_gene: .; v_gene: TRBV28; j_gene: TRBJ1-1; CDR3nt: TGTGCCAGCAGTAGAGGACGGGCTGAAGCTTTCTTT; CDR3aa: CASSRGRAEAFF
abundance: many; d_gene: .; v_gene: TRBV20-1; j_gene: TRBJ1-6; CDR3nt: TGCAGTGCCCAAGACCCCGGGGCAGGGCATAATTCACCCCTCCACTTT; CDR3aa: CSAQDPGAGHNSPLHF
abundance: many; d_gene: .; v_gene: TRBV5-1; j_gene: TRBJ2-7; CDR3nt: TGCGCCAGCAGCTTCGGCAGGGGCTACTACGAGCAGTACTTC; CDR3aa: CASSFGRGYYEQYF
abundance: many; d_gene: .; v_gene: TRBV11-2; j_gene: TRBJ1-1; CDR3nt: TGTGCCAGCAGCTTTCGTTGGGACACTGAAGCTTTCTTT; CDR3aa: CASSFRWDTEAFF